This TCR beta chain appears in the sequencing data of a study of shared clonotypes between healthy human individuals. On the study more broadly: Each donor's CD4 naive and CD4 memory cells filled three plates apiece, CD8 naive two, and CD8 memory one. Findings and caveats of the study: Across a handful of donors, naive CD4 shared approximately 4.5%, naive CD8 about 3.2%, memory CD4 roughly 2.3%, memory CD8 0.35% to 0.5%. Estimated richness was generally greater in naive than memory subsets.

The V gene's germline CDR1 is LGHNA and CDR2 YSLEER. V was pared by 1 base and J by 7 bases, with 17 bases between. CDR3 length: 15 amino acids. Naive CD8 cells were CD45RO-negative, positively selected for CCR7, excluding terminally differentiated effector memory CD45RA+ cells. Details on this clone: Its matching antigen is unknown.

Splitting of each subset's genomic DNA was done evenly across several immunoSEQ plates. Generated by immunoSEQ multiplex PCR, the TCRdb table keeps only in-frame clones and is missing some. The sample has around 1,900,000 clones; approximately 92% are singletons. V is TRBV4-3 and J is TRBJ2-7; possible D gene TRBD2, 5 bases. The sequencing sample was made of naive CD8+ T cells from PBMCs. The receptor was isolated from a man aged 18 to 30 in good health. Some clones in this sample may be carry-over from other donors' samples. CDR3 nucleotide sequence: TGCGCCAGCAGCCAAGGGCGGGCGTTGGCTTCAGAGCAGTACTTC. Amino acid sequence: CASSQGRALASEQYF.